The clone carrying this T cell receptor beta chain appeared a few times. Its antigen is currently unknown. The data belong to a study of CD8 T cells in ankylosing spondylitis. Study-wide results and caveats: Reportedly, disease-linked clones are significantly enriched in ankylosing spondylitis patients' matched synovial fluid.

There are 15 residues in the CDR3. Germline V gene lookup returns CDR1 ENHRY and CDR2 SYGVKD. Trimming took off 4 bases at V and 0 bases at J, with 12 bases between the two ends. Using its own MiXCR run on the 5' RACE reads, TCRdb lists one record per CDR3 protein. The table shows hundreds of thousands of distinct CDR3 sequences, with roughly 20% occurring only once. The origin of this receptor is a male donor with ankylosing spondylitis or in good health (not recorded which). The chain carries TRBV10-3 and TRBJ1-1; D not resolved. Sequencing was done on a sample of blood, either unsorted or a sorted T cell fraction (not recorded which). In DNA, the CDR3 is TGTGCCATCAGTGGGGGAGTCCTCATGAACACTGAAGCTTTCTTT. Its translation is CAISGGVLMNTEAFF.